This T cell receptor (beta chain) was found in a study of blood T cells in healthy people across ages (dated by TCRdb to the mid-2010s). About the study as a whole: In model experiments, template switching captured about one uniquely barcoded TCR beta cDNA molecule for every two T cells. Donors of different ages were randomly distributed across sequencing lanes to avoid experimental bias. Using the same blood draw, the study looked at two additional independent replicas of 1 million unique cDNA reads for two donors, one aged 18 to 30 and the other aged 80 or older. The study measured age-related changes in TCR beta repertoire diversity using deep sequencing normalized with unique cDNA molecular identifiers. The donors were split into four age groups: young (average 16 years), middle-aged (39), aged (62) and long-lived (over 75). Study-level results and caveats: There was a strong correlation between observed TCR beta diversity and the percentage of naive T cells measured by flow cytometry. Conclusive comparison of naive and antigen-experienced compartments was prevented by the profiling of bulk unsorted PBMCs. Observed TCR beta diversity per million T cells fell roughly linearly with age, and a significant reduction was already apparent by age approximately 41. Because donor CMV infection status was unknown, age-related changes in expanded clonotypes were potentially confounded. Estimates of total diversity based on one million sequenced T cells were regarded as lower bounds and as underestimates. Compared with the aged group, the long-lived group had more naive CD4+ T cells, fewer expanded clones and increased TCR diversity, suggesting age selection.

Libraries were made using 5' RACE. For sequencing, an Illumina HiSeq 2500 was employed. A second PCR of 7 to 11 cycles was run with a J-beta primer mix and a sample-barcoded 5' primer. A unique molecular identifier was introduced onto each TCR beta cDNA molecule by a template-switch 5' adaptor carrying 12 random nucleotides. At least 2.5 million CDR3-containing paired-end reads were obtained from each sample. First-strand cDNA synthesis was performed from all RNA using the Mint cDNA synthesis kit, with priming by a TRBC-specific oligonucleotide. Following uracil-DNA glycosylase treatment, a first 18-cycle PCR with universal primers M1SS and BC2_uni_R was performed on all cDNA. On the study's bioinformatics: For normalization, 1 million high-quality reads were randomly selected from each sample, with every read carrying a distinct molecular identifier. Reads with shared molecular identifiers were discarded instead of being binned into consensus sequences. MiTCR, set to a Q25 quality threshold and the strictest error-elimination algorithm, was used for CDR3 identification, clonotype clustering and error correction. Lower-bound total TCR beta diversity was estimated with a nonparametric unseen species model using Euler transformation. TCRdb trimmed the raw reads at Q25, called clones with MiXCR and kept productive beta chains. CDR3 protein sequences are deduplicated, and each keeps its most common genes and DNA. What appears here as the V and J calls and clone size reflects TCRdb's work, not the paper's. For this sample there are hundreds of thousands of distinct CDR3 sequences; over 40% appear just once. The top ten hold roughly 14% of the sample.

Turning to this clonotype: Which antigen it targets is not known. It has no much larger one-base neighbor in the sample; base qualities were not kept.

Compared with germline, V lacks 7 bases and J lacks 1 base; bases without a gene match: 8. The CDR3, from cysteine to phenylalanine, totals 15 residues. The read is trimmed to its CDR3 DNA, 45 bases read in frame from base 1. CDR1 MDHEN and CDR2 SYDVKM were looked up in the germline V gene. The 39 donors, aged about 6 to 95 years, were systemically healthy Caucasian individuals from Russia. Around 10 milliliters of peripheral blood were collected from each donor into EDTA-treated Vacutainer tubes. PBMCs were isolated by Ficoll-Paque density-gradient centrifugation, with at least 6 million obtained per sample. Trizol reagent was used to extract total RNA from the PBMCs, yielding at least 5 micrograms per sample. Naive CD45RAhigh/CD27high T cell percentages were measured by flow cytometry on a PBMC aliquot from every donor.

The V and J segments used are TRBV28 and TRBJ2-7; 9 nucleotides in the junction match TRBD2. The source is a woman older than 75 in good health. The sample was blood. The CDR3 corresponds to CASTSTAGGSYEQYF. The nucleotides are TGTGCCAGCACCTCGACGGCGGGGGGGTCCTACGAGCAGTACTTC.